This T cell receptor (beta chain) was obtained from a study of blood T cell repertoires in COVID-19. For the study at large: COVID-19 samples from acute and convalescent phases originated in the United States, Italy and Spain.

Allocation to cohorts depended on clinical history reported by the participants. In the source study's methods: Reference gene primer amplification gave nucleated cell count estimates. Assay: immunoSEQ multiplex PCR; the TCRdb copy retains only in-frame clones and omits some. V, J and clone size derive from that table, while D and trimming were established from the DNA sequence. The sample includes around 420,000 clones, 70% to 90% of them seen just once. Trimming took 2 bases from V and 3 from J; bases not matched to a gene: 6. CDR1 and CDR2 from the germline V gene are MNHEY and SVGAGI. This CDR3 contains 15 residues.

This TCR was sampled from a woman in her 40s with acute COVID-19. Sequencing was done on a sample of PBMCs or T cells enriched from blood (not recorded which). This rearrangement joins TRBV6-5 to TRBJ2-7; 8 bases line up with TRBD1. CDR3 sequence reads: CASSYEAGGIYEQYF. As DNA, the CDR3 is TGTGCCAGCAGTTACGAGGCAGGGGGCATCTACGAGCAGTACTTC.